One and the same sample provided the 19 T cell receptor beta chains below, sequenced in a study of CD8 T cells in ankylosing spondylitis. In TCRdb, the 5' RACE reads were re-called with MiXCR into one record per CDR3 protein. This sample has around 250,000 distinct CDR3 sequences; roughly 32% occur once, and the top ten carry about 4.2%. Material for sequencing was blood, either unsorted or a sorted T cell fraction (not recorded which). The receptors shown here come from a male donor with ankylosing spondylitis or in good health (not recorded which).

CDR3 nucleotides: TGCAGCGTTGTCGGACAGGGGGAAAGGGACCGGCCGAGCACAGATACGCAGTATTTT. Amino acid sequence: CSVVGQGERDRPSTDTQYF. V gene TRBV29-1 combines with J gene TRBJ2-3; 10 bases are a match to TRBD1. After removal of 4 bases from V and 0 bases from J, the junction contained 16 bases not matched to a gene. The CDR3 totals 19 residues. Germline assignment: CDR1 SQVTM and CDR2 ANQGSEA.

CDR3 nucleotides: TGCAGCGTTGACTCCGGCCGTGGGGCCAACGTCCTGACTTTC. It is translated as CSVDSGRGANVLTF. The V gene is TRBV29-1, the J gene TRBJ2-6; D remains ambiguous. The germline V and J ends were trimmed by 3 bases and 3 bases, with 9 bases remaining between them. This CDR3 has 14 amino acids. Per the germline V gene, CDR1 is SQVTM and CDR2 is ANQGSEA. Using reference TRBV29-1 and TRBJ2-6 for the parts outside the CDR3, the full variable domain is SAVISQKPSRDICQRGTSLTIQCQVDSQVTMMFWYRQQPGQSLTLIATANQGSEATYESGFVIDKFPISRPNLTFSTLTVSNMSPEDSSIYLCSVDSGRGANVLTFGAGSRLTVL.

The V call is TRBV6-5, the J call TRBJ1-2; D perhaps matches TRBD1 (6 bases). Germline values: CDR1 MNHEY, CDR2 SVGAGI. This CDR3 has 14 residues. V dropped 4 bases and J dropped 7 bases, with 16 bases sitting between them. The CDR3 DNA reads TGTGCCAGCAGTTCCACAGGGCTAGGGGGTGGCTACACCTTC. The encoded protein is CASSSTGLGGGYTF.

The count of this clonotype is one. The chain recombines TRBV12-3 or TRBV12-4 with TRBJ2-1; the D is unclear. This CDR3 is 14 amino acids long. Trimming left V 3 bases short and J 5 bases short, with 11 bases between. The CDR3 loop reads CASSFWPENNEQFF. CDR3 DNA: TGTGCCAGCAGTTTTTGGCCCGAGAACAATGAGCAGTTCTTC.

Only a few counts were recorded for this clonotype. The chain joins TRBV5-5 to TRBJ1-6, with D tentatively TRBD1 (5 bases). Germline lookup yields CDR1 SGHKS and CDR2 YYEKEE (reference sequence). Trimming took off 0 bases at V and 8 bases at J, with 9 bases between the two ends. The CDR3 runs to 14 residues. CDR3 DNA: TGTGCCAGCAGCTTGGAGGGGCAGGATTCACCCCTCCACTTT. Encoded protein: CASSLEGQDSPLHF.

This clonotype was observed a handful of times. The chain carries TRBV7-2 and TRBJ2-1; 7 bases are shared with TRBD2. The CDR3 spans 16 residues. J gave up 0 bases and V 5 bases, and 7 bases lay outside the gene matches. The germline V gene encodes CDR1 SGHTA and CDR2 FQGNSA. CDR3 residues: CASSPRAGLSYNEQFF. In DNA, the CDR3 is TGTGCCAGCAGCCCCCGAGCGGGGCTCTCCTACAATGAGCAGTTCTTC.

The gene calls are TRBV27 and TRBJ2-1; D possibly corresponds to TRBD1 (6 bases). The CDR3 sequence is 15 residues long. Looked up from germline, CDR1 is MNHEY and CDR2 is SMNVEV (reference sequence). The germline V and J ends were trimmed by 1 base and 6 bases, with 13 bases remaining between them. Here the CDR3 DNA reads TGTGCCAGCAGTTTATACAGGGTCTACGCCAATGAGCAGTTCTTC. It translates to CASSLYRVYANEQFF.

V gene TRBV5-6 combines with J gene TRBJ2-7; TRBD2 might be the D (5 bases). With 4 bases removed from V and 0 bases from J, the gap between germline ends came to 14 bases. The germline CDR1 and CDR2 sequences are SGHDT and YYEEEE. The CDR3 has 15 amino acids. CDR3: CASSVRAASSYEQYF. The CDR3 DNA sequence: TGTGCCAGCAGCGTGCGGGCGGCGAGCTCCTACGAGCAGTACTTC.

This clonotype was observed a few times. This chain uses TRBV5-5 with TRBJ2-7, with 10 nucleotides matching TRBD1. This CDR3 spans 15 amino acids. The junction had 6 bases not matched to a gene; V was cut back by 4 bases and J by 2 bases. CDR1 is SGHKS and CDR2 is YYEKEE in the germline V gene (reference sequence). CDR3 amino acids: CASSHSTGGPYEQYF. CDR3 coding DNA: TGTGCCAGCAGCCACTCGACAGGGGGCCCCTACGAGCAGTACTTC.

CDR3 loop: CASSHPANTEAFF. CDR3 coding DNA: TGTGCCAGCAGCCACCCGGCCAACACTGAAGCTTTCTTT. The J gene is TRBJ1-1, the V gene TRBV3-1; D unresolved. Germline V lookup: CDR1 LGHDT, CDR2 YNNKEL (reference sequence). V was pared by 3 bases and J by 2 bases, with 7 bases between. The CDR3 spans 13 residues. Filled out from reference TRBV3-1 and TRBJ1-1, the complete variable domain reads DTAVSQTPKYLVTQMGNDKSIKCEQNLGHDTMYWYKQDSKKFLKIMFSYNNKELIINETVPNRFSPKSPDKAHLNLHINSLELGDSAVYFCASSHPANTEAFFGQGTRLTVV.

The chain links TRBV3-1 to TRBJ2-3; possible D gene TRBD2, 5 bases. The CDR3 runs 15 residues. Trimming removed 3 bases at V and 6 bases at J, with 16 bases between. Germline V gene data show CDR1 as LGHDT and CDR2 as YNNKEL (reference sequence). The CDR3 DNA reads as TGTGCCAGCAGCCAGGGTAACAGACCGGGGGATACGCAGTATTTT. This translates into CASSQGNRPGDTQYF.

This clonotype has only a few counts. The V and J genes are TRBV12-3 or TRBV12-4 and TRBJ2-3, with 13 bases fitting TRBD2. V trimming: 6 bases; J trimming: 6 bases; junction bases outside the gene matches: 12. This CDR3 is built from 17 residues. The CDR3 nucleotides are TGTGCCAGCAGCCTCAGGACGTTACTAGCGGGGGGGGATACGCAGTATTTT. It yields the protein CASSLRTLLAGGDTQYF.

This clonotype was seen a few times. V gene TRBV15 combines with J gene TRBJ2-1; D is unresolved. Trimming took 5 bases from V and 8 from J, leaving 10 bases between them. CDR1 and CDR2 from the germline V gene are LNHNV and YYDKDF (reference sequence). CDR3 length: 12 amino acids. CDR3 loop: CATSPLMDEQFF. For the CDR3, the DNA is TGTGCCACCAGCCCTCTAATGGATGAGCAGTTCTTC.

This clonotype was seen more than once but under ten times. The genes are TRBV12-3 or TRBV12-4 and TRBJ2-3; D may match TRBD1 or TRBD2 (5 bases each). The length of the CDR3 is 15 residues. V was shortened by 4 bases and J by 3 bases, with 14 bases between the two germline ends. CDR3 sequence (DNA): TGTGCCAGCAGTTCCGAGGGGATGCTGACAGATACGCAGTATTTT. Amino acid sequence: CASSSEGMLTDTQYF.

The J gene is TRBJ2-2, the V gene TRBV6-1; 11 nucleotides agree with TRBD2. The germline V gene has CDR1 MNHNS and CDR2 SASEGT. This CDR3 comprises 17 residues. V was clipped by 6 bases and J by 7 bases; unmatched bases: 13. The CDR3 DNA is TGTGCCAGCAGAACAACTAGCGGGGGATATATATTCGGGGAGCTGTTTTTT. Residues: CASRTTSGGYIFGELFF.

In this sample, this clonotype turned up a few times. This chain uses TRBV20-1 with TRBJ2-2; 10 bases fit TRBD1. CDR3 length: 15 residues. V was pared by 5 bases and J by 5 bases, with 8 bases of the junction left unmatched. Germline V gene data show CDR1 as DFQATT and CDR2 as SNEGSKA (reference sequence). The CDR3 nucleotides read TGCAGTGCTTCAGACAGGGGGCGGGGGACCGGGGAGCTGTTTTTT. This sequence encodes CSASDRGRGTGELFF.

The chain couples TRBV6-5 to TRBJ2-5; a weak D match, TRBD2 (5 bases). The CDR3 is made up of 15 amino acids. CDR1 and CDR2 from the germline V gene are MNHEY and SVGAGI. V was pared by 2 bases and J by 5 bases, with 15 bases between. CDR3 loop: CASSYGRTRGETQYF. The CDR3 nucleotides are TGTGCCAGCAGTTACGGGCGCACCCGGGGTGAGACCCAGTACTTC.

The chain employs TRBV6-2 or TRBV6-3 and TRBJ2-3; D ambiguous. Deletions cut 9 bases from V and 2 bases from J, with 9 bases between. The CDR3 length is 12 residues. Germline V gene sequence: CDR1 MNHEY, CDR2 SVGEGT. The CDR3 is CASNSNTDTQYF. The CDR3 DNA sequence: TGTGCCAGTAACTCTAACACAGATACGCAGTATTTT.

V is TRBV29-1 and J is TRBJ2-7, with D maybe TRBD1 (6 bases). Germline loops: CDR1 SQVTM, CDR2 ANQGSEA. The V end lost 4 bases, the J end lost 0 bases, and 10 bases lay between the germline ends. This CDR3 has 13 amino acids. CDR3 sequence reads: CSVARTVSYEQYF. The CDR3 coding sequence is TGCAGCGTTGCCCGGACAGTCTCCTACGAGCAGTACTTC.